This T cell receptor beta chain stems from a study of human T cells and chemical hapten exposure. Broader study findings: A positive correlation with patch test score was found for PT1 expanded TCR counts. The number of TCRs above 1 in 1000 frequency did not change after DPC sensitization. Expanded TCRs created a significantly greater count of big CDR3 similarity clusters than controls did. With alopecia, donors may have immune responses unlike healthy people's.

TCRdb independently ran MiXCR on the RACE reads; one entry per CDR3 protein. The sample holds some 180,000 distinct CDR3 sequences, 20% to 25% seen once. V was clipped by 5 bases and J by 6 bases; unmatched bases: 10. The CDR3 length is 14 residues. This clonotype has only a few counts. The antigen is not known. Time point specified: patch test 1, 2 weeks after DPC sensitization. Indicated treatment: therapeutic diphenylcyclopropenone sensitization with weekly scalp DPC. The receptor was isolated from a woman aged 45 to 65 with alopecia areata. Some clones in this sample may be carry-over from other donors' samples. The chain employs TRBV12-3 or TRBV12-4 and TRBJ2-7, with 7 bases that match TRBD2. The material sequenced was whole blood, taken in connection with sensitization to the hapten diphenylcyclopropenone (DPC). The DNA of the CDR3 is TGTGCCAGCAGTCTCGTGGGGGGGATTGGCGAGCAGTACTTC. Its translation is CASSLVGGIGEQYF.